The 14 T cell receptor beta chains given below trace back to one sample, sequenced in a study of OX40 agonist ivuxolimab in advanced cancers. Sequencing used immunoSEQ multiplex PCR; TCRdb keeps in-frame clones, though not all of them. Of tens of thousands of clones in the sample, about four fifths were seen once. The sample here was CD4+ or CD8+ T cells sorted from blood, taken in a trial of the OX40 agonist ivuxolimab. The source of these receptors is an adult with an advanced solid tumor such as melanoma, head and neck, liver or kidney cancer.

The genes are TRBV7-2 and TRBJ2-1; 8 positions match TRBD2. CDR3 size: 15 residues. Trimming removed 2 bases from V and 4 bases from J; junction bases left unmatched: 4. Per the germline V gene, CDR1 is SGHTA and CDR2 is FQGNSA. The CDR3 nucleotides are TGTGCCAGCAGCTTATCTGGCGGGGGGTACAATGAGCAGTTCTTC. It encodes CASSLSGGGYNEQFF.

This chain uses TRBV7-9 with TRBJ1-3, with TRBD1 as a possible D gene (5 bases). The CDR3 sequence is 17 residues long. The germline gives CDR1 SEHNR, CDR2 FQNEAQ (reference sequence). Trimming left V 1 base short and J 0 bases short, with 13 bases between. The CDR3 here is CASSLGSGLLSGNTIYF. The DNA of the CDR3 is TGTGCCAGCAGCTTAGGTTCAGGGCTTCTCTCTGGAAACACCATATATTTT. Combining the CDR3 with reference TRBV7-9 and TRBJ1-3 gives the whole variable domain DTGVSQNPRHKITKRGQNVTFRCDPISEHNRLYWYRQTLGQGPEFLTYFQNEAQLEKSRLLSDRFSAERPKGSFSTLEIQRTEQGDSAMYLCASSLGSGLLSGNTIYFGEGSWLTVV.

This chain links TRBV27 with TRBJ1-2; a weak D match, TRBD1 (5 bases). V lost 2 bases to trimming and J lost 6 bases, with 16 bases between them. CDR1 is MNHEY and CDR2 is SMNVEV in the germline V gene (reference sequence). The CDR3 has 15 residues. CDR3 amino acids: CASSLLGGEVNGYTF. DNA of the CDR3: TGTGCCAGCAGTTTACTTGGGGGGGAAGTCAATGGCTACACCTTC.

This clone came up a few times. The chain has TRBV7-9 and TRBJ2-5, with 15 bases that match TRBD2. V lost 4 bases and J lost 4; bases outside the gene matches: 7. Per germline, CDR1 SEHNR and CDR2 FQNEAQ (reference sequence). The length of the CDR3 is 17 residues. CDR3 protein: CASSSLGLAGGSETQYF. The CDR3 nucleotides are TGTGCCAGCAGCTCCCTAGGACTAGCGGGGGGGTCAGAGACCCAGTACTTC.

This clone was counted only a few times. V usage is TRBV4-2 and J usage is TRBJ2-7, with 7 bases identical to TRBD1. V shed 4 bases, J shed 5 bases, and the junction held 11 bases outside the gene matches. This CDR3 contains 15 residues. From germline, CDR1 is LGHNA and CDR2 YNFKEQ. CDR3 residues: CASSPTPTGSHEQYF. The CDR3 nucleotides are TGTGCCAGCAGCCCCACTCCGACAGGGTCCCACGAGCAGTACTTC.

CDR3 sequence: CASSQERSGNTIYF. The CDR3 bases are TGTGCCAGCAGCCAAGAAAGATCTGGAAACACCATATATTTT. This chain connects TRBV4-2 to TRBJ1-3; D not resolved. With 0 bases removed from V and 1 base from J, the gap between germline ends came to 4 bases. The CDR3 has 14 residues. Germline V gives CDR1 LGHNA, CDR2 YNFKEQ.

J is TRBJ1-2 and V is TRBV5-4, with D perhaps matching TRBD1 (6 bases). V was clipped by 0 bases and J by 4 bases, with 16 bases between them. This CDR3 spans 16 amino acids. The germline CDR1 and CDR2 sequences are SGHNT and YYREEE (reference sequence). CDR3 sequence: CASSLGRGGGGYGYTF. The DNA of the CDR3 is TGTGCCAGCAGCTTGGGCAGGGGCGGTGGTGGCTATGGCTACACCTTC.

This chain links TRBV28 with TRBJ1-5, with a weak D call TRBD1 (6 bases). There are 15 residues in the CDR3. V lost 5 bases and J 0 bases, leaving 11 bases between the germline ends. The germline V gene encodes CDR1 MDHEN and CDR2 SYDVKM. CDR3 sequence (DNA): TGTGCCAGCAGTCGGGACACCCTTAGCAATCAGCCCCAGCATTTT. Translation gives CASSRDTLSNQPQHF.

The V and J genes are TRBV11-2 and TRBJ2-7; 15 nucleotides match TRBD2. V lost 5 bases and J lost 0; bases outside the gene matches: 8. Germline-derived CDR1 and CDR2 are SGHAT and FQNNGV. The CDR3 totals 18 residues. The CDR3 DNA is TGTGCCAGCAGCCCGGGACTAGCGGGGGGACTAACCTCCTACGAGCAGTACTTC. Translated, it gives CASSPGLAGGLTSYEQYF.

The genes are TRBV7-2 and TRBJ2-5; D remains ambiguous. Per the germline V gene, CDR1 is SGHTA and CDR2 is FQGNSA. CDR3 size: 15 residues. Trimming removed 0 bases from V and 2 bases from J, with 10 bases in between. The chain's CDR3 is CASSLASTVQETQYF. CDR3 bases: TGTGCCAGCAGCTTAGCAAGTACAGTACAAGAGACCCAGTACTTC. The variable domain in full, with the rest retrieved from reference TRBV7-2 and TRBJ2-5, is GAGVSQSPSNKVTEKGKDVELRCDPISGHTALYWYRQSLGQGLEFLIYFQGNSAPDKSGLPSDRFSAERTGGSVSTLTIQRTQQEDSAVYLCASSLASTVQETQYFGPGTRLLVL.

The chain couples TRBV25-1 to TRBJ2-1, with 9 bases identical to TRBD1. There are 16 residues in the CDR3. J was trimmed by 4 bases and V by 5 bases; bases with no gene match: 9. The germline gives CDR1 MGHDK, CDR2 SYGVNS. CDR3 nucleotides: TGTGCCAGCAGTTTACCGGGACAGGGAATTTACAATGAGCAGTTCTTC. Translation gives CASSLPGQGIYNEQFF.

The chain uses TRBV5-6 and TRBJ1-2; possibly TRBD1 for D (5 bases). The V end lost 2 bases, the J end lost 4 bases, and 15 bases lay between the germline ends. The length of the CDR3 is 15 residues. The germline CDR1 and CDR2 sequences are SGHDT and YYEEEE. The CDR3 DNA sequence: TGTGCCAGCAGCTTACAACCCCGGGGCCCCTATGGCTACACCTTC. Amino acids: CASSLQPRGPYGYTF. Full variable domain (outside the CDR3, taken from reference TRBV5-6 and TRBJ1-2): DAGVTQSPTHLIKTRGQQVTLRCSPKSGHDTVSWYQQALGQGPQFIFQYYEEEERQRGNFPDRFSGHQFPNYSSELNVNALLLGDSALYLCASSLQPRGPYGYTFGSGTRLTVV.

The rearrangement uses TRBV6-1 and TRBJ2-5, with D unclear. The CDR3 sequence is 14 residues long. Germline lookup yields CDR1 MNHNS and CDR2 SASEGT. The germline V and J ends were trimmed by 5 bases and 4 bases, with 14 bases remaining between them. The DNA of the CDR3 is TGTGCCAGCAGTAAAGGACCGTCGATAGAGACCCAGTACTTC. This codes for CASSKGPSIETQYF.

The rearrangement links TRBV4-1 to TRBJ1-2; no clear D. Trimming removed 0 bases from V and 8 bases from J, with 13 bases in between. Germline V gene lookup returns CDR1 MGHRA and CDR2 YSYEKL. The CDR3 consists of 14 residues. The CDR3 sequence: CASSQDGQVQGYTF. The CDR3 DNA follows: TGCGCCAGCAGCCAAGATGGCCAGGTCCAAGGCTACACCTTC.